What follows are 14 T cell receptor beta chains derived from one specimen sequenced in a study of PD-L1 blockade in urothelial cancer. Only in-frame clones appear in the TCRdb table, and some are missing; sequencing was by immunoSEQ multiplex PCR. The sample records 45,000 or so clones, over 75% being singletons. Time point reported: pretreatment peripheral blood. This material consisted of PBMCs, taken around atezolizumab (anti-PD-L1) treatment. All receptors derive from a donor aged 40 or over with urothelial cancer.

The chain employs TRBV7-3 and TRBJ1-4; 7 positions match TRBD1. The CDR3 extends over 15 amino acids. Germline V gene data show CDR1 as SGHTA and CDR2 as FQGTGA. Unmatched junction bases numbered 8, after V lost 5 bases and J lost 5 bases. CDR3 sequence: CASSLGGQKNEKLFF. CDR3 nucleotide sequence: TGTGCCAGCAGCCTAGGGGGACAGAAAAATGAAAAACTGTTTTTT. Full variable domain (outside the CDR3, taken from reference TRBV7-3 and TRBJ1-4): GAGVSQTPSNKVTEKGKYVELRCDPISGHTALYWYRQSLGQGPEFLIYFQGTGAADDSGLPNDRFFAVRPEGSVSTLKIQRTERGDSAVYLCASSLGGQKNEKLFFGSGTQLSVL.

This clone occurred a few times. The CDR3, as DNA: TGTGCCAGCAGCTTGGGGGGCCAAGTTGGTGGCTACACCTTC. Protein sequence: CASSLGGQVGGYTF. The chain joins TRBV5-4 to TRBJ1-2; D may be TRBD1 (5 bases). CDR3 length equals 14 residues. V lost 0 bases, J lost 7 bases, and 13 bases lay in between. The germline V gene has CDR1 SGHNT and CDR2 YYREEE (reference sequence).

The V gene is TRBV6-1, the J gene TRBJ2-1; 10 bases agree with TRBD2. CDR1 MNHNS and CDR2 SASEGT come from the germline V gene. J was trimmed by 15 bases and V by 2 bases; bases with no gene match: 13. The CDR3 covers 15 residues. The CDR3 DNA is TGTGCCAGCAGTGAACCTAGTGTCAGCGGGAGGGTGGGGTTCTTC. It encodes CASSEPSVSGRVGFF.

The rearrangement uses TRBV28 and TRBJ2-2, with 10 nucleotides matching TRBD2. Unmatched junction bases numbered 4, after V lost 10 bases and J lost 2 bases. Germline V gene sequence: CDR1 MDHEN, CDR2 SYDVKM. This CDR3 spans 14 amino acids. In nucleotides, the CDR3 is TGTGCCATTACTAGCGGGACTAACACCGGGGAGCTGTTTTTT. As protein: CAITSGTNTGELFF.

The CDR3 spells CASSLGGVGGYTF. Here the CDR3 DNA reads TGTGCCAGCAGCTTAGGGGGGGTAGGGGGCTACACCTTC. The chain joins TRBV7-8 to TRBJ1-2, with a possible D match to TRBD1 (5 bases). CDR3 length equals 13 residues. The V gene's germline CDR1 is SGHVS and CDR2 FQNEAQ. Trimming stripped 1 base from V and 8 bases from J, with 11 bases between.

The V gene is TRBV7-8, the J gene TRBJ1-1; D remains unclear. V lost 0 bases, J lost 1 base, and 9 bases lay in between. This CDR3 comprises 15 residues. Germline V gene lookup returns CDR1 SGHVS and CDR2 FQNEAQ. CDR3 bases: TGTGCCAGCAGCTTAGCCGGACGGGGGAACACTGAAGCTTTCTTT. Its protein product is CASSLAGRGNTEAFF.

This chain connects TRBV2 to TRBJ1-2; perhaps TRBD1 as D (5 bases). Trimming took off 2 bases at V and 3 bases at J, with 13 bases between the two ends. The germline CDR1 and CDR2 sequences are SNHLY and FYNNEI. The CDR3 runs to 15 residues. CDR3 DNA sequence: TGTGCCAGCAGTGAATCGGCCAGGGCCTACTATGGCTACACCTTC. Protein product: CASSESARAYYGYTF.

The V and J genes are TRBV28 and TRBJ1-1; no definite D call. This CDR3 comprises 14 residues. V was trimmed by 1 base and J by 0 bases, leaving 6 bases between them. Germline CDR1 MDHEN, CDR2 SYDVKM. The CDR3 protein is CASSLFPMNTEAFF. The CDR3 DNA reads as TGTGCCAGCAGTTTATTCCCCATGAACACTGAAGCTTTCTTT.

This rearrangement joins TRBV19 to TRBJ2-3, with 11 bases identical to TRBD2. V shed 7 bases and J 5 bases; nucleotides not matched to a gene: 5. This CDR3 has 14 residues. Germline-derived CDR1 and CDR2 are LNHDA and SQIVND (reference sequence). The CDR3 protein is CASIGLAGGDTQYF. The CDR3 nucleotides read TGTGCCAGTATCGGCCTAGCGGGAGGAGATACGCAGTATTTT.

The rearrangement uses TRBV9 and TRBJ2-5, with 7 nucleotides matching TRBD1. Germline V CDR1 and CDR2: SGDLS, YYNGEE. The CDR3 runs 15 residues. J gave up 2 bases and V 3 bases, and 7 bases lay outside the gene matches. The CDR3 sequence: CASSAQDRAQETQYF. CDR3 in DNA: TGTGCCAGCAGCGCCCAAGACAGGGCTCAAGAGACCCAGTACTTC.

The chain is built from TRBV19 and TRBJ1-1, with TRBD1 as a possible D gene (6 bases). Germline lookup yields CDR1 LNHDA and CDR2 SQIVND (reference sequence). CDR3 length: 15 amino acids. Trimming removed 4 bases at V and 2 bases at J, with 14 bases between. CDR3 DNA: TGTGCCAGTAGTAGAAGCAGGGGCCAAAACACTGAAGCTTTCTTT. Its protein product is CASSRSRGQNTEAFF. The whole variable domain, filled in from reference TRBV19 and TRBJ1-1, reads DGGITQSPKYLFRKEGQNVTLSCEQNLNHDAMYWYRQDPGQGLRLIYYSQIVNDFQKGDIAEGYSVSREKKESFPLTVTSAQKNPTAFYLCASSRSRGQNTEAFFGQGTRLTVV.

The rearrangement links TRBV18 to TRBJ2-1, with 8 bases identical to TRBD1. The length of the CDR3 is 15 residues. The ends lost 6 bases at V and 4 bases at J; junction bases unmatched: 8. The V gene's germline CDR1 is KGHSH and CDR2 LQKENI. The DNA of the CDR3 is TGTGCCAGCTCCCCCGACAGGGGTGTGTACAATGAGCAGTTCTTC. Protein product: CASSPDRGVYNEQFF.

This CDR3 reads CASSFGQYYGYTF. The CDR3 bases are TGTGCCAGCAGCTTTGGGCAGTACTATGGCTACACCTTC. This chain joins TRBV7-3 and TRBJ1-2; D gene unclear. The ends were cut back, 3 bases at V and 3 bases at J, with 8 bases in the middle. Per germline, CDR1 SGHTA and CDR2 FQGTGA. The CDR3 length is 13 residues.

The chain has TRBV5-1 and TRBJ2-3, with 8 positions matching TRBD2. Trimming took 4 bases from V and 4 from J; bases not matched to a gene: 17. Germline CDR1 SGHRS, CDR2 YFSETQ. The CDR3 consists of 18 residues. The CDR3 nucleotides are TGCGCCAGCAGCCGGACCGGGACTAGACCTCTGGGGGCAGATACGCAGTATTTT. Its protein is CASSRTGTRPLGADTQYF.